This is a list of T cell receptor beta chains from one sample in a study of CD8+CD57+ T cells in acquired aplastic anemia. TCRdb reprocessed the reads with MiXCR, giving one entry per CDR3 protein. The data show some 20,000 distinct CDR3 sequences, about 40% seen once. The sequenced sample was CD8+CD57+ T cells sorted from PBMCs. These receptors originate from a human donor with aplastic anemia. Both conserved end residues are part of each CDR3. D genes are given only for firm matches. Part of the rows lack a size; the others show once, few, many or a class for expanded clones.

j_call,d_call,v_call,clone_size,cdr3_nt,cdr3_aa
TRBJ1-2,TRBD1,TRBV5-6,-,TGTGCCAGCACCTTGGGGACAGGGGTCGCTAACTATGGCTACACCTTC,CASTLGTGVANYGYTF
TRBJ2-1,TRBD2,TRBV7-9,-,TGTGCCAGCAGCAAGGGGAGCGGGGGACCCTCCTACAATGAGCTGTACTTC,CASSKGSGGPSYNELYF
TRBJ1-6,-,TRBV7-9,few,TGTGCCAGCAGCTTAGTGGCAGATGGAAATTCACCCCTCCACTTT,CASSLVADGNSPLHF
TRBJ1-1,-,TRBV20-1,few,TGCAGTGCCGACTCGGGTGAGGAGAACACTGAAGCTTTCTTT,CSADSGEENTEAFF
TRBJ1-6,-,TRBV9,-,TGTGCCAGCAGCTCGCGAAAGGGACCCGATAATTCACCCCTCCACTTT,CASSSRKGPDNSPLHF
TRBJ2-7,-,TRBV29-1,few,TGCAGCGTTGAAGAGGGTCGCTACGAGCAGTACTTC,CSVEEGRYEQYF
TRBJ2-1,-,TRBV14,once,TGTGCCAGCAGCCAGACCTCGGGGCCCTGGACGGGGAATGAGCAGTTCTTC,CASSQTSGPWTGNEQFF
TRBJ2-7,-,TRBV7-9,-,TGTGCCAGCAGCTTAGGTTCAGGGTCTTCCTACGAGCAGTACTTC,CASSLGSGSSYEQYF
TRBJ2-1,-,TRBV11-2,many,TGTGCCAGCAGCTTAGGTTACGATGAGCAGTTCTTC,CASSLGYDEQFF
TRBJ2-7,TRBD1,TRBV25-1,-,TGTGCCAGCCCCCACCTACAGGGGGCCAACTACGAGCAGTACTTC,CASPHLQGANYEQYF